These T cell receptor beta chains were read from a single sample in a study of cytomegalovirus exposure and HLA in healthy donors. Data came from immunoSEQ multiplex PCR; TCRdb stores just in-frame clones and leaves some out. This repertoire includes 130,000 to 150,000 clones. Source material: PBMCs. All receptors derive from a woman in her forties or fifties in good health and CMV-seronegative. CDR3s include the opening cysteine and the closing phenylalanine or tryptophan. A D gene is named only where the DNA matches it firmly.

v_call: TRBV6-6
d_call: TRBD1
j_call: TRBJ2-7
cdr3_aa: CASSLPGQGLYEQYF
cdr3_nt: TGTGCCAGCAGTTTACCGGGACAGGGTCTCTACGAGCAGTACTTC

v_call: TRBV30
d_call: TRBD1
j_call: TRBJ1-5
cdr3_aa: CAWRPGQGTNQPQHF
cdr3_nt: TGTGCCTGGAGACCCGGACAGGGGACAAATCAGCCCCAGCATTTT

v_call: TRBV7-2
d_call: -
j_call: TRBJ1-2
cdr3_aa: CASSPLELFYGYTF
cdr3_nt: TGTGCCAGCAGCCCCCTCGAGCTCTTCTATGGCTACACCTTC

v_call: TRBV19
d_call: TRBD1
j_call: TRBJ2-2
cdr3_aa: CASSIGWTGQWYTGELFF
cdr3_nt: TGTGCCAGTAGTATAGGGTGGACAGGGCAGTGGTACACCGGGGAGCTGTTTTTT

v_call: TRBV19
d_call: -
j_call: TRBJ1-4
cdr3_aa: CASSIDMENLNEKLFF
cdr3_nt: TGTGCCAGTAGTATAGATATGGAGAATCTCAATGAAAAACTGTTTTTT

v_call: TRBV19
d_call: -
j_call: TRBJ1-2
cdr3_aa: CASYSLGYGYTF
cdr3_nt: TGTGCCAGCTACTCTCTCGGCTATGGCTACACCTTC

v_call: TRBV19
d_call: TRBD2
j_call: TRBJ2-4
cdr3_aa: CASTPSGTAKNIQYF
cdr3_nt: TGTGCCAGTACCCCGAGCGGGACCGCCAAAAACATTCAGTACTTC

v_call: TRBV4-1
d_call: TRBD1
j_call: TRBJ2-3
cdr3_aa: CASSLGDSSDTQYF
cdr3_nt: TGCGCCAGCAGCCTAGGGGACAGTTCAGATACGCAGTATTTT

v_call: TRBV7-6
d_call: TRBD2
j_call: TRBJ2-2
cdr3_aa: CASSLEWTSTGELFF
cdr3_nt: TGTGCCAGCAGCTTAGAATGGACTAGCACCGGGGAGCTGTTTTTT

v_call: TRBV28
d_call: -
j_call: TRBJ1-2
cdr3_aa: CASTQWGGPQLF
cdr3_nt: TGTGCCAGCACCCAGTGGGGGGGGCCGCAACTCTTC

v_call: TRBV27
d_call: TRBD2
j_call: TRBJ2-5
cdr3_aa: CASSLSRTSGRAYQETQYF
cdr3_nt: TGTGCCAGCAGTTTATCTAGGACTAGCGGGAGGGCCTACCAAGAGACCCAGTACTTC

v_call: TRBV5-1
d_call: TRBD2
j_call: TRBJ2-2
cdr3_aa: CASTKLSGNTGELFF
cdr3_nt: TGCGCCAGCACCAAGCTAAGCGGGAATACCGGGGAGCTGTTTTTT

v_call: TRBV5-1
d_call: -
j_call: TRBJ1-4
cdr3_aa: CASSDSNEKLFF
cdr3_nt: TGCGCCAGCAGCGACTCTAATGAAAAACTGTTTTTT

v_call: TRBV6-1
d_call: TRBD1
j_call: TRBJ1-2
cdr3_aa: CASTDRGRNYGYTF
cdr3_nt: TGTGCCAGCACTGACAGGGGGCGCAACTATGGCTACACCTTC

v_call: TRBV7-8
d_call: TRBD2
j_call: TRBJ2-2
cdr3_aa: CASSLGTSGRRSGELFF
cdr3_nt: TGTGCCAGCAGCCTAGGGACTAGCGGGAGAAGGTCCGGGGAGCTGTTTTTT

v_call: TRBV19
d_call: -
j_call: TRBJ1-6
cdr3_aa: CASTLGRGGNSPLHF
cdr3_nt: TGTGCCAGTACCCTGGGCAGAGGGGGTAATTCACCCCTCCACTTT

v_call: TRBV4-2
d_call: -
j_call: TRBJ1-2
cdr3_aa: CASSQDIQAYGYTF
cdr3_nt: TGTGCCAGCAGCCAAGATATCCAGGCCTATGGCTACACCTTC

v_call: TRBV28
d_call: TRBD1
j_call: TRBJ1-2
cdr3_aa: CASISGGTTAIGYTF
cdr3_nt: TGTGCCAGCATATCAGGGGGTACTACGGCGATTGGCTACACCTTC

v_call: TRBV4-1
d_call: TRBD1
j_call: TRBJ2-7
cdr3_aa: CASSQGPGGRSYEQYF
cdr3_nt: TGCGCCAGCAGCCAAGGTCCAGGGGGTCGTTCCTACGAGCAGTACTTC

v_call: TRBV7-9
d_call: -
j_call: TRBJ2-3
cdr3_aa: CASSDTSHTQYF
cdr3_nt: TGTGCCAGCAGCGACACAAGTCATACGCAGTATTTT

v_call: TRBV14
d_call: -
j_call: TRBJ1-3
cdr3_aa: CASSKGAGNTIYF
cdr3_nt: TGTGCCAGCAGCAAAGGGGCAGGAAACACCATATATTTT

v_call: TRBV5-3
d_call: -
j_call: TRBJ1-1
cdr3_aa: CARSLWMVQRDTEAFF
cdr3_nt: TGTGCCAGAAGCCTGTGGATGGTACAGAGAGACACTGAAGCTTTCTTT

v_call: TRBV5-4
d_call: -
j_call: TRBJ1-2
cdr3_aa: CASSLATGPNYGYTF
cdr3_nt: TGTGCCAGCAGCTTGGCCACAGGGCCCAACTATGGCTACACCTTC

v_call: TRBV6-5
d_call: TRBD2
j_call: TRBJ2-3
cdr3_aa: CASGKGRDTDTQYF
cdr3_nt: TGTGCCAGCGGGAAAGGGAGGGACACAGATACGCAGTATTTT

v_call: TRBV10-3
d_call: TRBD1
j_call: TRBJ2-7
cdr3_aa: CAIQGQGYYEQYF
cdr3_nt: TGTGCCATCCAAGGACAGGGGTACTACGAGCAGTACTTC

v_call: TRBV27
d_call: TRBD1
j_call: TRBJ1-2
cdr3_aa: CASSWNRGEGYTF
cdr3_nt: TGTGCCAGCAGTTGGAACAGGGGTGAGGGCTACACCTTC

v_call: TRBV19
d_call: TRBD1
j_call: TRBJ1-2
cdr3_aa: CATAGRVGTGVYGYTF
cdr3_nt: TGTGCCACAGCGGGTAGGGTCGGGACAGGGGTATATGGCTACACCTTC

v_call: TRBV7-3
d_call: TRBD2
j_call: TRBJ2-1
cdr3_aa: CASSLTTSLGGDEQFF
cdr3_nt: TGTGCCAGCAGCTTAACAACCAGCCTGGGGGGGGATGAGCAGTTCTTC

v_call: TRBV30
d_call: -
j_call: TRBJ2-5
cdr3_aa: CAWRKVSEAAKETQYF
cdr3_nt: TGTGCCTGGAGGAAAGTCTCGGAGGCGGCCAAAGAGACCCAGTACTTC

v_call: TRBV27
d_call: -
j_call: TRBJ1-5
cdr3_aa: CASSLVSGSQPQHF
cdr3_nt: TGTGCCAGCAGTCTCGTTTCGGGGAGTCAGCCCCAGCATTTT

v_call: TRBV6-5
d_call: -
j_call: TRBJ2-7
cdr3_aa: CASGQIEQYF
cdr3_nt: TGTGCCAGCGGGCAGATTGAGCAGTACTTC

v_call: TRBV27
d_call: TRBD2
j_call: TRBJ2-1
cdr3_aa: CASSGIAGGSYNEQFF
cdr3_nt: TGTGCCAGCAGTGGAATAGCGGGAGGGTCCTACAATGAGCAGTTCTTC

v_call: TRBV2
d_call: -
j_call: TRBJ2-3
cdr3_aa: CASSDSGTLTDTQYF
cdr3_nt: TGTGCCAGCAGTGATAGCGGAACACTCACAGATACGCAGTATTTT

v_call: TRBV18
d_call: TRBD1
j_call: TRBJ2-2
cdr3_aa: CASSPSGTGNTGELFF
cdr3_nt: TGTGCCAGCTCACCAAGTGGGACAGGGAATACCGGGGAGCTGTTTTTT

v_call: TRBV7-9
d_call: -
j_call: TRBJ2-1
cdr3_aa: CASSLVDRTEQFF
cdr3_nt: TGTGCCAGCAGCTTAGTAGATAGGACAGAGCAGTTCTTC

v_call: TRBV7-2
d_call: -
j_call: TRBJ2-7
cdr3_aa: CASSLGPDSYEQYF
cdr3_nt: TGTGCCAGCAGCTTAGGGCCTGATTCCTACGAGCAGTACTTC

v_call: TRBV7-7
d_call: TRBD2
j_call: TRBJ2-7
cdr3_aa: CASSSNPGLGNEQYF
cdr3_nt: TGTGCCAGCAGTTCTAATCCGGGACTAGGAAACGAGCAGTACTTC

v_call: TRBV28
d_call: TRBD1
j_call: TRBJ2-1
cdr3_aa: CASSPGQGSYNEQFF
cdr3_nt: TGTGCCAGCAGTCCGGGACAGGGCTCCTACAATGAGCAGTTCTTC

v_call: TRBV11-3
d_call: -
j_call: TRBJ1-3
cdr3_aa: CASSNTGSGNTIYF
cdr3_nt: TGTGCCAGCAGTAATACGGGGTCCGGGAACACCATATATTTT

v_call: TRBV15
d_call: TRBD1
j_call: TRBJ1-5
cdr3_aa: CATSGRQGVDQPQHF
cdr3_nt: TGTGCCACCAGCGGGAGACAGGGTGTGGACCAGCCCCAGCATTTT

v_call: TRBV7-7
d_call: -
j_call: TRBJ2-2
cdr3_aa: CASSVGLASTGELFF
cdr3_nt: TGTGCTAGCAGCGTGGGACTGGCGAGCACCGGGGAGCTGTTTTTT

v_call: TRBV5-4
d_call: TRBD2
j_call: TRBJ2-1
cdr3_aa: CASNRAPAGAYNEQFF
cdr3_nt: TGTGCCAGCAACCGGGCCCCGGCGGGGGCCTACAATGAGCAGTTCTTC

v_call: TRBV9
d_call: -
j_call: TRBJ2-1
cdr3_aa: CASSVPSAGYNEQFF
cdr3_nt: TGTGCCAGCAGCGTCCCGAGTGCAGGATACAATGAGCAGTTCTTC

v_call: TRBV5-4
d_call: TRBD2
j_call: TRBJ2-3
cdr3_aa: CASSPGLAGSTDTQYF
cdr3_nt: TGTGCCAGCAGTCCCGGACTAGCGGGGTCCACAGATACGCAGTATTTT

v_call: TRBV7-3
d_call: -
j_call: TRBJ2-3
cdr3_aa: CASSRQSPPDTQYF
cdr3_nt: TGTGCCAGCAGCCGACAATCTCCGCCAGATACGCAGTATTTT

v_call: TRBV29-1
d_call: TRBD1
j_call: TRBJ2-2
cdr3_aa: CSVFRTGGTGELFF
cdr3_nt: TGCAGCGTTTTTCGGACAGGGGGCACCGGGGAGCTGTTTTTT